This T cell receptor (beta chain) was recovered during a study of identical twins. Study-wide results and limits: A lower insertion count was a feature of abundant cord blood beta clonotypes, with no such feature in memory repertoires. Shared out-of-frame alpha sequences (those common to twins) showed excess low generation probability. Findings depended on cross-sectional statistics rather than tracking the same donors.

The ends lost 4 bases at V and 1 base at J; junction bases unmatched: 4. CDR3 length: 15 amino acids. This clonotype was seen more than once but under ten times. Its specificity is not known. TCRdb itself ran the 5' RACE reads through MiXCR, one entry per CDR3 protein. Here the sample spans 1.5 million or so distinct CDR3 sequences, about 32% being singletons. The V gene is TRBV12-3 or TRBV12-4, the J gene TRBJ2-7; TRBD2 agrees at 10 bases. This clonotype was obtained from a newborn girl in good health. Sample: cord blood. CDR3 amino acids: CASSSSGRGSYEQYF. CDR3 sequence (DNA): TGTGCCAGCAGTTCCAGCGGGAGGGGGTCCTACGAGCAGTACTTC.